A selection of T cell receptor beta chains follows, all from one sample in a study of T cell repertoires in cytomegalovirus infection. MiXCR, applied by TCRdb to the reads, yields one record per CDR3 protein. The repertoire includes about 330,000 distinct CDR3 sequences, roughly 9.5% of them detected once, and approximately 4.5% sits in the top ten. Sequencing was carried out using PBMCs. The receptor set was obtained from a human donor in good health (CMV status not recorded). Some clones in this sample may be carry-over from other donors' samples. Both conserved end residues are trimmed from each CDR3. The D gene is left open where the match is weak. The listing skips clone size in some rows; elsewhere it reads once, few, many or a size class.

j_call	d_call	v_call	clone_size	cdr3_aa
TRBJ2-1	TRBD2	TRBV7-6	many	ASSLGTSGQVTPSYNEQF
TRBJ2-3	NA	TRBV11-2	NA	ASSFGRGRRADTQY
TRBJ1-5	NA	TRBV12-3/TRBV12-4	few	ASSLGGRVGSQPQH
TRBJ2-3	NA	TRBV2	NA	ASSGLTQASTDTQY
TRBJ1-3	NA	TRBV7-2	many	ASSKGASSGNTIY
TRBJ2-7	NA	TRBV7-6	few	ASSTGTFYEQY
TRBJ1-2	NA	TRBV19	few	ATAPRLQANYGYT
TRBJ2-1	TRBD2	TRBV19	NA	ASSIASGGASSYNEQF
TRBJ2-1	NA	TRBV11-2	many	ASSFQGGSYNEQF
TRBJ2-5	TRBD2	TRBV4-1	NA	ASSPSSGDKATQY
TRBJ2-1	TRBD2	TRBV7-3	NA	ASSLGPSGASSYNEQF
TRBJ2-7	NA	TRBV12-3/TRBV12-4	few	ASSIERGWKPY
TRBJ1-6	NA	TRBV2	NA	ASSPITQGTDSPLH
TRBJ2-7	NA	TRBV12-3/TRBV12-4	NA	ASKWAGGPHEQY
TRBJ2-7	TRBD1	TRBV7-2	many	ASSPSHRGYEQY
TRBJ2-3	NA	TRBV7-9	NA	ASSLLLPTADTQY
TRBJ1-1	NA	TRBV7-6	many	ASSLIPENTEAF
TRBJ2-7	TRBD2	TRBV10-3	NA	AITSPGGGQY
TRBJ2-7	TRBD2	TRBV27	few	ASKTSGRITEQY
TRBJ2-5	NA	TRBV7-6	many	ASSLSGARYQETQY
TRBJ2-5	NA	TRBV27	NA	ASSPTAVETQY
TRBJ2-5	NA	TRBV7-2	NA	ASQRQETQY
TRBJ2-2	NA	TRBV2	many	ASRLEGTNTGELF
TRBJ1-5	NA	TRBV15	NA	ATSARGASNQPQH
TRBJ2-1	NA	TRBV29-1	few	SVGGQTSSYNEQF
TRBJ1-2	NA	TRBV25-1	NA	ASSGLGGYGYT
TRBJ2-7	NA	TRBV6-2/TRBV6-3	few	ASSSGPKPYEQY
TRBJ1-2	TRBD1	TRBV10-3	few	AISGQGSGYT
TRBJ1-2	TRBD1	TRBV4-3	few	ASSRAGQGGNYGYT
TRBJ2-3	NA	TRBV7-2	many	ASSLLPSTDTQY
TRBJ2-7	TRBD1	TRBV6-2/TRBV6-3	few	ASTRTGYMKQY
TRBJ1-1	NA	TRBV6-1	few	AHGGGIPEAF
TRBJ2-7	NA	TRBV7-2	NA	ASSLGGAVTYEQY
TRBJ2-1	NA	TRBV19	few	ASSMEVEKPYNEQF
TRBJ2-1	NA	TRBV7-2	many	ASSPQSYNEQF
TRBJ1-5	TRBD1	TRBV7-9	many	ASSPSPGQGEDQPQH
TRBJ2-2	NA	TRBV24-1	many	ATSDVGKLTNTGELF
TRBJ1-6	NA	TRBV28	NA	ASSFPTQNSPLH
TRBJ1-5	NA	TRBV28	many	ASTSFGQPQH
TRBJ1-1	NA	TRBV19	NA	ASSIIGTRPEAF
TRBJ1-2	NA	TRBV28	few	ASIDSYGYT
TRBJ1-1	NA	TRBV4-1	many	ASSQEQWGGDTEAF
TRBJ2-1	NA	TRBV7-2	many	ASSPWVNRGYNEQF
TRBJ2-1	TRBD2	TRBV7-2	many	ASSGRGLAGGNEQF